This TCR beta chain was observed in a study of response to subunit inactivated influenza vaccine (dated by TCRdb to the late 2010s). Study-level background: Deep quantitative T cell receptor repertoire profiling was used in the study to track responses to a trivalent subunit inactivated influenza vaccine. Study-wide conclusions, independent of this receptor: The authors proposed that each seasonal influenza vaccination may bring in only a limited number of new T cells.

This clonotype was seen just once. It has no known antigen specificity. Base qualities are not provided; no much larger clone lies one nucleotide away. One read amounts to weak evidence. The method behind the library was RT-PCR. The data were produced on an Illumina HiSeq 2500. TCRdb handled the public reads itself, with Q25 trimming in fastp and clone calling in MiXCR, and kept productive beta chains. Rows with a matching CDR3 protein are joined into one entry that keeps the most common DNA and genes. The sample has more than 450,000 distinct CDR3 sequences on record, approximately 11% of them singletons. Clones ranked in the top ten supply approximately 10% of the sample. This sample was also put to use in a study of T cells expressing NK-cell markers. The other study reports the following: The TCR beta cDNA libraries were made using 5'RACE template switching, a step that added both a universal primer site and unique molecular identifiers. Three sorted T-cell subsets (CD3+CD56+NKG2C+, CD3+CD56+NKG2C- and CD3+CD56-NKG2C+) from fewer than 10 donors had their TCR beta-chain repertoires profiled. Most of the eight sequenced donors were HCMV-seropositive and one was HCMV-seronegative. To restrict sorting to alphabetaTCR-expressing T cells, an anti-gammadeltaTCR antibody was added in several experiments. In a handful of donors, the dominant CD3+CD56+NKG2C+ clonotypes were found to rank among the top 10 CD8+ clonotypes and to make up roughly 1.0-7.5% of CD8+ T cells. Those dominant clonotypes were again the most abundant among CD3+CD56-NKG2C+ cells in four donors, at about 28.3-60.1%. Whether the expanded NKG2C-expressing T cell clones were specific for HCMV antigens was left unclear. Randomly selected healthy volunteers, three men and five women, were used as the eight sequenced donors. To determine HCMV serostatus, a commercial ELISA kit was used to detect HCMV-specific IgG in serum. Peripheral blood mononuclear cells were isolated from blood by Ficoll density gradient centrifugation. For over 5 donors, bulk peripheral blood T-cell repertoires were additionally sequenced from unsorted PBMC. cDNA synthesis was primed from the TCR beta constant segment and was followed by two successive PCR amplification steps. The libraries were sequenced on Illumina HiSeq 2000/2500, MiSeq or NextSeq, producing 2 x 150 bp reads. MIGEC was used to demultiplex reads and group reads by UMI, and MiTCR was used to assemble and quantify clonotypes. Only TCR cDNA sequences supported by at least two reads were kept to exclude erroneous sequences. The tcR package was used for downstream repertoire analysis, and clonotypes were matched across fractions by CDR3 nucleotide sequence plus V segment. VDJmatch was used to annotate antigen specificity against VDJdb, with one amino acid substitution in CDR3 permitted.

Sample: PBMCs from blood, taken on the day of vaccination. This receptor was obtained from a man aged 50-59 years who received an inactivated influenza vaccine. Donor details come from another sample of the same person, matched by shared clones.

The nucleotides read TGTGCCAGCAGCCCCCAGAACCTACAGACCCAGTACTTC. Translated, this gives CASSPQNLQTQYF. In this chain, TRBV9 is recombined with TRBJ2-5, with the D gene not confidently named. Taken from the germline V gene, the CDR1 and CDR2 loops are SGDLS and YYNGEE. Its CDR3 holds 13 amino acids, cysteine through phenylalanine. Only the CDR3 region is kept as DNA, spanning 39 bases read in frame from base 1. Relative to germline, V is 4 bases shorter and J is 6 bases shorter, with 13 bases between their ends.